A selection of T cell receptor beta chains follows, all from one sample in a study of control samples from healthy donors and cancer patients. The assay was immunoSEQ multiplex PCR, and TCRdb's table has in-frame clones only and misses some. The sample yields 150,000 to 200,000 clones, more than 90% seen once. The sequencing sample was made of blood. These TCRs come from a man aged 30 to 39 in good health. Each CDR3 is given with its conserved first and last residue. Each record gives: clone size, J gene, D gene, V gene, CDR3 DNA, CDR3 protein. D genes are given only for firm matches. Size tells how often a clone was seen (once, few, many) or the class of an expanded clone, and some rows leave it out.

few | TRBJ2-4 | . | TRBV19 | TGTGCCAGTAGTATGAGTAGCATTCAGTACTTC | CASSMSSIQYF
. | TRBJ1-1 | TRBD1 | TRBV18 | TGTGCCAGCTCACCTGGGGACAGGGGATTCCCTGAAGCTTTCTTT | CASSPGDRGFPEAFF
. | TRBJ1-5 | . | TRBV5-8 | TGTGCCAGCAGCTTGGAAAGGGGGGCGGGAGGCCCCCAGCATTTT | CASSLERGAGGPQHF
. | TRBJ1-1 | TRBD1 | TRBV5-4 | TGTGCCAGCAGACAGACAGGGGGCGCCGTGAACACTGAAGCTTTCTTT | CASRQTGGAVNTEAFF
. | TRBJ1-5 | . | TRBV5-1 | TGCGCCAGCAGCCCCTATGGGGGCAATCAGCCCCAGCATTTT | CASSPYGGNQPQHF
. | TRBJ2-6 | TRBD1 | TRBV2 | TGTGCCAGCACTAGGACAGGGCCAGGCTCTGGGGCCAACGTCCTGACTTTC | CASTRTGPGSGANVLTF
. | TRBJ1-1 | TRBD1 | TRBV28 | TGTGCCAGCAGTTTGGGGACAGGAGGGAACACTGAAGCTTTCTTT | CASSLGTGGNTEAFF
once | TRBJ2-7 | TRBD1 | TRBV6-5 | TGTGCCAGCAGGGGGAGCGTGGGCAGGGGGCACGAGCAGTACTTC | CASRGSVGRGHEQYF
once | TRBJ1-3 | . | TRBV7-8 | TGTGCCAGCAGCAAACAGGGTACTGGAAACACCATATATTTT | CASSKQGTGNTIYF
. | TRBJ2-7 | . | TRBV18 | TGTGCCAGCTCACCACCGAGGGCGACAGGGAGGGACTACGAGCAGTACTTC | CASSPPRATGRDYEQYF